These T cell receptor beta chains were read from a single sample in a study of blood T cell repertoires in COVID-19. Profiling relied on immunoSEQ multiplex PCR, and the TCRdb table lists in-frame clones only, not all of them. The top ten clones hold roughly 12% of a sample with about 190,000 clones, around 79% of them seen once. The specimen was peripheral blood. The origin of the receptors is a woman aged 45-65 years with acute or convalescent COVID-19. Both conserved end residues are part of each CDR3. A D gene is named only where the DNA matches it firmly. The size of a clone is reported for some rows only, either as once, few or many, or as a class for expanded clones.

>.|TRBV28|TRBD1|TRBJ2-7
TGTGCCAGCAGTATTATACCCTCTCTGGGCAGGGGGCAAAACGAGCAGTACTTC
CASSIIPSLGRGQNEQYF
>.|TRBV3-1/TRBV3-2|.|TRBJ1-2
TGTGCCAGCAGCCGGGCGGAAGGGGTGGATGGCTACACCTTC
CASSRAEGVDGYTF
>.|TRBV24-1|.|TRBJ1-3
TGTGCCACCAGTGGAGACTTTGGAAACACCATATATTTT
CATSGDFGNTIYF
>.|TRBV5-1|TRBD1|TRBJ1-4
TGCGCCAGCAGCTTGGCGCCACTGGACAGGAATGAAAAACTGTTTTTT
CASSLAPLDRNEKLFF
>.|TRBV28|.|TRBJ1-2
TGTGCCAGCAGTTTAATCACAGGTTCGAGCGGCTACACCTTC
CASSLITGSSGYTF
>.|TRBV5-1|.|TRBJ1-5
TGCGCCAGCAGCTTGGAGGGGGGCAATCAGCCCCAGCATTTT
CASSLEGGNQPQHF
>.|TRBV5-8|.|TRBJ1-1
TGTGCCAGCAGCTCATACACCTACACTGAAGCTTTCTTT
CASSSYTYTEAFF
>.|TRBV7-9|TRBD2|TRBJ2-7
TGTGCCAGCAGCCCGGGGACTAGCGGGAGAAACGGCTACGAGCAGTACTTC
CASSPGTSGRNGYEQYF
>.|TRBV6-6|TRBD1|TRBJ2-3
TGTGCCAGCAGTTACTCGAGTCAGGGGGCAGATACGCAGTATTTT
CASSYSSQGADTQYF
>.|TRBV4-3|.|TRBJ2-6
TGCGCCAGCAGCCGGGTCCGGGACACTGTTCCCTCTGGGGCCAACGTCCTGACTTTC
CASSRVRDTVPSGANVLTF
>.|TRBV7-2|TRBD2|TRBJ2-1
TGTGCCAGCAGCTCCGATCGAGCGGGGTACAATGAGCAGTTCTTC
CASSSDRAGYNEQFF
>.|TRBV6-2/TRBV6-3|TRBD1|TRBJ1-1
TGTGCCAGCAGTCTCGACAGGGGATGGACTGAAGCTTTCTTT
CASSLDRGWTEAFF
>.|TRBV27|.|TRBJ1-3
TGTGCCAGCTCCCGGACAGATCTAAACACCATATATTTT
CASSRTDLNTIYF
>.|TRBV5-1|.|TRBJ1-3
TGCGCCAGCAGCTTGGCTTCGGACAGCTCTGGAAACACCATATATTTT
CASSLASDSSGNTIYF
>few|TRBV9|.|TRBJ2-1
TGTGCCAGCAGCGTAAGATTAGCGGTATACAATGAGCAGTTCTTC
CASSVRLAVYNEQFF
>.|TRBV19|TRBD1|TRBJ1-2
TGTGCCAGTAGAACACCGGGACAGGCCAACTATGGCTACACCTTC
CASRTPGQANYGYTF
>.|TRBV6-5|.|TRBJ1-2
TGTGCCAGCAGAGCGGGACGGAACTATGGCTACACCTTC
CASRAGRNYGYTF
>.|TRBV7-2|.|TRBJ1-4
TGTGCCAGCAGCTTAGAGTCCAGGGCTAATGAAAAACTGTTTTTT
CASSLESRANEKLFF
>few|TRBV12-5|TRBD2|TRBJ2-7
TGTGCTAGTGGTAATAACTCGGGACTATACGAGCAGTACTTC
CASGNNSGLYEQYF
>.|TRBV15|TRBD1|TRBJ1-2
TGTGCCACCAGCAGAAAGGGACAGGGGACCGTTAACTATGGCTACACCTTC
CATSRKGQGTVNYGYTF
>.|TRBV7-2|TRBD2|TRBJ2-7
TGTGCCAGCAGCTTAGCAGGGAGCGGGAGATCCTACGAGCAGTACTTC
CASSLAGSGRSYEQYF
>.|TRBV6-5|TRBD1|TRBJ1-3
TGTACCAGTCGGTGGGACAGCAACTCTGGAAACACCATATATTTT
CTSRWDSNSGNTIYF
>once|TRBV12-5|.|TRBJ1-4
TGTGCTAGTGGTTTGACCCCGACTGGCCGAACTGAAAAACTGTTTTTT
CASGLTPTGRTEKLFF
>.|TRBV2|.|TRBJ1-2
TGTGCCAGCACCCCGGTCGAACAGACTAACTATGGCTACACCTTC
CASTPVEQTNYGYTF
>.|TRBV3-1/TRBV3-2|.|TRBJ1-2
TGTGCCAGCAGCCAAAACTGGGCAGTTGCAAGCTATGGCTACACCTTC
CASSQNWAVASYGYTF
>.|TRBV11-2|.|TRBJ2-7
TGTGCCAGCAGCCCCCGACTGAACTCCTACGAGCAGTACTTC
CASSPRLNSYEQYF
>.|TRBV6-5|.|TRBJ1-1
TGTGCCAGCAGTTACTATAAACAGGGAAGAAGAACTGAAGCTTTCTTT
CASSYYKQGRRTEAFF
>.|TRBV6-5|TRBD1|TRBJ1-5
TGTGCCAGCAGTAAGACAGGGAGTCAGCCCCAGCATTTT
CASSKTGSQPQHF
>.|TRBV28|.|TRBJ1-2
TGTGCCAGCAGCCCCGACGTGGCGGGGCGATACTATGGCTACACCTTC
CASSPDVAGRYYGYTF
>.|TRBV19|.|TRBJ2-3
TGTGCCACCCGGGCCCGCGGAGGGATAGATACGCAGTATTTT
CATRARGGIDTQYF
>.|TRBV19|TRBD1|TRBJ1-1
TGTGCCAGTAGTATTGCAGGGGGCCTCACTGAAGCTTTCTTT
CASSIAGGLTEAFF
>.|TRBV5-1|TRBD2|TRBJ2-1
TGCGCCAGCAGTAGACTAGCGGGAGGCCCAGACAATGAGCAGTTCTTC
CASSRLAGGPDNEQFF
>.|TRBV6-2/TRBV6-3|TRBD1|TRBJ1-5
TGTGCCAGCAGTTACCCGAGGACAGGACAGCCCCAGCATTTT
CASSYPRTGQPQHF
>.|TRBV19|TRBD1|TRBJ1-5
TGTGCCAGTAGTACCCTCCCCCAGGGGGGCAATCAGCCCCAGCATTTT
CASSTLPQGGNQPQHF
>.|TRBV15|TRBD2|TRBJ2-7
TGTGCCACCAGCAAAGGGAGCGGGAGCTACGAGCAGTACTTC
CATSKGSGSYEQYF
>many|TRBV12-5|TRBD1|TRBJ1-5
TGTGCTAGTGGTTTGGTACAATTGGACAGGATCAATCAGCCCCAGCATTTT
CASGLVQLDRINQPQHF
>.|TRBV7-2|.|TRBJ1-6
TGTGCCAGCAGCGAGTCCAGGGTAGGAGCACCCCTCCACTTT
CASSESRVGAPLHF
>.|TRBV7-2|.|TRBJ2-2
TGTGCCAGCAGCTTAATGGGGGAGGCCGGGGAGCTGTTTTTT
CASSLMGEAGELFF
>.|TRBV9|TRBD1|TRBJ1-2
TGTGCCAGCACTCAGGGGACAGGGGCCGTTAACTATGGCTACACCTTC
CASTQGTGAVNYGYTF
>.|TRBV6-5|TRBD1|TRBJ1-4
TGTGCCAGCAGTCGCACCGGGACAGGGGAGGAAAAACTGTTTTTT
CASSRTGTGEEKLFF
>.|TRBV5-4|TRBD1|TRBJ1-2
TGTGCCGGACGACAGGGGCGACAGGGAACCTATGGCTACACCTTC
CAGRQGRQGTYGYTF
>once|TRBV4-2|TRBD1|TRBJ1-1
TGTGCCAGCAGTCAACAGACAGGGGGCGGTTTCACTGAAGCTTTCTTT
CASSQQTGGGFTEAFF